This TCR beta chain originates from a study of lymphopenia after photon versus proton radiotherapy. CDR1 is MNHNY, CDR2 SVGAGI, per germline (reference sequence). There are 11 residues in the CDR3. Trimming removed 10 bases at V and 4 bases at J, with 10 bases between. Generated by immunoSEQ multiplex PCR, the TCRdb table keeps only in-frame clones and is missing some. The data hold approximately 47,000 clones, with about 85% observed a single time. This clone was seen a single time. The specimen was peripheral blood, collected from a patient treated with photon-based radiotherapy. This receptor was taken from a man aged 35 to 55 with gastric cancer. The rearrangement links TRBV6-6 to TRBJ1-2; unclear D gene. The CDR3 DNA is TGTGCCATAAAATCGGCCTATGGCTACACCTTC. Translation: CAIKSAYGYTF.